Sequencing of this T cell receptor (beta chain) was carried out in a study of cytomegalovirus exposure and HLA in healthy donors. The CDR3 consists of 13 residues. Germline CDR1 is GTSNPN and CDR2 is SVGIG (reference sequence). Notes on this clone: Its antigen is not known.

The donors gave bone marrow, and they were healthy. The PCR had 60 Vbeta and 13 Jbeta primers. This table comes from immunoSEQ multiplex PCR, and its TCRdb copy is limited to in-frame clones, with some not included. Counted here are 89,000 or so clones, more than 70% occurring once; the ten biggest clones make up 9.5% to 12%. Broader study findings: Excluded were some V segments that proved indistinguishable, including TRBV6-2 and TRBV6-3. Relative to equally common others, HLA-associated TCR beta chains showed greater clonal expansion in a later analysis.

The sample taken for sequencing was PBMCs. This clonotype was sampled from a man between 18 and 29 years old in good health and CMV-seropositive. The chain links TRBV30 to TRBJ2-3, with 9 nucleotides matching TRBD2. CDR3: CGVGGGAQDTQYF. In nucleotides, the CDR3 is TGTGGAGTGGGCGGGGGGGCGCAAGATACGCAGTATTTT.